Listed here are 4 T cell receptor beta chains from one sample, sequenced in a study of blood T cells in healthy people across ages. For the second PCR, which ran for about 6 to 11 cycles, a sample-barcoded 5' primer and a J-beta primer mix were used. TCRdb used MiXCR to reprocess the 5' RACE reads, holding one entry per CDR3 protein. Of about 800,000 distinct CDR3 sequences listed, 20% to 25% are singletons. The sample was also reused in another study, on T cells of mothers and their children.

Sequenced sample: blood. All receptors come from a boy between 5 and 17 years old in good health.

V usage is TRBV3-1 and J usage is TRBJ2-3; D unclear. CDR1 is LGHDT and CDR2 is YNNKEL in the germline V gene (reference sequence). CDR3 length: 14 residues. Trimming stripped 0 bases from V and 8 bases from J, with 12 bases between. CDR3: CASSQDSELGTQYF. CDR3 DNA sequence: TGTGCCAGCAGCCAAGACTCGGAGCTGGGTACGCAGTATTTT.

In its sample, this clonotype was seen many times. The chain links TRBV12-3 or TRBV12-4 to TRBJ2-5, with D possibly being TRBD1 (6 bases). CDR3 size: 13 residues. The V end lost 4 bases, the J end lost 1 base, and 7 bases lay between the germline ends. CDR3 coding DNA: TGTGCCAGCAGTTGGACAGTCCAAGAGACCCAGTACTTC. Amino acids: CASSWTVQETQYF.

The V gene is TRBV12-3 or TRBV12-4, the J gene TRBJ2-7; 9 bases fit TRBD2. The DNA matches TRBJ2-1 better at its end, which makes the J call doubtful. CDR3 length: 13 amino acids. The CDR3 protein is CASSAGGPSEQFF. The CDR3 DNA follows: TGTGCCAGCAGTGCGGGGGGGCCGAGTGAGCAGTTCTTC.

The J gene is TRBJ2-5, the V gene TRBV20-1, with D perhaps matching TRBD1 or TRBD2 (6 bases each). The J call may be mistaken, given a closer DNA end match to TRBJ2-7. CDR1 DFQATT and CDR2 SNEGSKA come from the germline V gene (reference sequence). This CDR3 comprises 17 residues. In nucleotides, the CDR3 is TGCAGTGCTAGAAGGTCCGGGACACAAGGGGAGGACTACGAGCAGTACTTC. Protein: CSARRSGTQGEDYEQYF.